This T cell receptor (beta chain) derives from a study of Ad26.COV2.S vaccination and SARS-CoV-2 variants. Trimming removed 0 bases from V and 8 bases from J; junction bases left unmatched: 4. CDR3 length equals 15 residues. Germline-derived CDR1 and CDR2 are SGDLS and YYNGEE. This table comes from immunoSEQ multiplex PCR, and its TCRdb copy is limited to in-frame clones, with some not included. Of some 180,000 clones in the sample, roughly 89% were seen once. Study outcomes and limitations: Substantial response breadth was reportedly seen for spike-specific CD8+ and CD4+ T cells after vaccination. Responses of T cells in total may have been underestimated by the TCR breadth and depth analyses. Ad26.COV2.S recipients had broader spike-specific TCRs (P = 0.0014). Non-spike TCR breadth showed similarity between vaccine and placebo recipients.

As to this clone: Antigen specificity is unknown.

This clonotype was obtained from a human donor who had recovered from COVID-19. Sequences were derived from peripheral blood, sampled after recovery from COVID-19. The chain employs TRBV9 and TRBJ2-1; 11 nucleotides align to TRBD2. As DNA, the CDR3 is TGTGCCAGCAGCGTAGGACTAGCGGGGTCTCATGAGCAGTTCTTC. It is translated as CASSVGLAGSHEQFF.